This T cell receptor beta chain comes out of a study of blood T cells in healthy people across ages. The authors ran a second PCR of roughly 6 to 11 cycles using a sample-barcoded 5' primer and a J-beta primer mix. CDR3-containing paired-end reads numbered at least 2.5 million in each sample. TCRdb recomputed calls from the 5' RACE reads with MiXCR, one row per CDR3 protein. The sample yields 500,000 to 600,000 distinct CDR3 sequences, 25% to 30% seen once. This clonotype has only a few counts. Germline V gene data show CDR1 as DFQATT and CDR2 as SNEGSKA (reference sequence). The CDR3 is 14 amino acids. Every donor contributed roughly 10 milliliters of peripheral blood by blood draw.

The origin of this receptor is a woman in her 70s in good health. V and J are TRBV20-1 and TRBJ2-1; 8 bases fit TRBD1. The J call may be faulty, since TRBJ2-7 better matches the DNA end. Sequenced: blood. The CDR3, as DNA: TGCAGTGCTAGAGCGAGGACAGGGATCTACGAGCAGTACTTC. Translation: CSARARTGIYEQYF.